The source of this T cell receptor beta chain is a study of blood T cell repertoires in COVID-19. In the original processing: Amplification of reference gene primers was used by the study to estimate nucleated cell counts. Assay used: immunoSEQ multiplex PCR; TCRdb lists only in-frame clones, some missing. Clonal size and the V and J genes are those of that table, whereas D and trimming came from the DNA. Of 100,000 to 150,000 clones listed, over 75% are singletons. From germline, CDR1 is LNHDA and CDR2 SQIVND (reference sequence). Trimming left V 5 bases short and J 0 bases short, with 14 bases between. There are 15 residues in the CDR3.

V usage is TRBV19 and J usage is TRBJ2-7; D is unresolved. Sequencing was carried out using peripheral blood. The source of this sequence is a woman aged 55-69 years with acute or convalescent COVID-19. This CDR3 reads CASSRVGSGSYEQYF. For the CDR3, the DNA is TGTGCCAGTAGTCGGGTTGGTTCGGGCTCCTACGAGCAGTACTTC.